This TCR beta chain was sequenced in a study of OX40 agonist ivuxolimab in advanced cancers. The study's findings and limits: At 0.1 to 3.0 mg/kg and by week 6, clonal expansion occurred in CD4+ and CD8+ blood T cells. Clonal expansion among partial responders at 0.1-3.0 mg/kg ranked near the lowest. Expanded clones belonging to CD8+ T cells outnumbered, on average, those of CD4+.

V was trimmed by 1 base and J by 2 bases, leaving 9 bases between them. Germline-derived CDR1 and CDR2 are SNHLY and FYNNEI. CDR3 size: 14 residues. Generated by immunoSEQ multiplex PCR, the TCRdb table keeps only in-frame clones and is missing some. The sample records roughly 70,000 clones, 89% being singletons. Patients who had autoimmune disease history or got systemic immunosuppression were left out. Note on this clone: Its antigen is as yet unknown.

This specimen was CD4+ or CD8+ T cells sorted from blood, taken in a trial of the OX40 agonist ivuxolimab. The clonotype comes from an adult with an advanced solid tumor such as melanoma, head and neck, liver or kidney cancer. The chain employs TRBV2 and TRBJ2-7; D gene ambiguous. CDR3 DNA sequence: TGTGCCAGCAGTGAAGATACCCCGCCCTACGAGCAGTACTTC. This translates into CASSEDTPPYEQYF.